This TCR beta chain was sequenced for a study of human T cells and chemical hapten exposure. Study context: Sensitization was performed using 2% DPC on a 2 cm by 2 cm upper inner arm skin site. General study points: Significantly more large CDR3 similarity clusters arose among expanded TCRs than among controls.

Time point indicated: patch test 1, 2 weeks after DPC sensitization. Treatment described: therapeutic diphenylcyclopropenone sensitization with weekly scalp DPC. Ahead of each patch test application, blood was drawn. This clonotype was seen at least ten times. Its antigen remains unidentified. Authors' data handling: Samples held a median of around 92,000 TCRs, range roughly 23,224–750,000. Using its own MiXCR run on the RACE reads, TCRdb lists one record per CDR3 protein. The V and J calls reflect TCRdb's pipeline rather than the authors' work. Here the sample spans tens of thousands of distinct CDR3 sequences, approximately 8% being singletons. Sequenced here: whole blood, sampled in connection with sensitization to the hapten diphenylcyclopropenone (DPC). The receptor was derived from a woman aged 25 to 45 with alopecia areata. Some clones in this sample may be carry-over from other donors' samples.

DNA for the CDR3: TGTGCCAGCAGTCCACAGGGAACTGAAGCTTTCTTT. Translating it yields CASSPQGTEAFF. This chain uses TRBV12-3 or TRBV12-4 with TRBJ1-1, with D possibly being TRBD1 (6 bases). This CDR3 is 12 amino acids long. V gave up 5 bases and J gave up 5 bases, with 9 bases separating them.